These 7 T cell receptor beta chains were all obtained from the same sample, sequenced in a study of sequential checkpoint blockade in melanoma. Method: immunoSEQ multiplex PCR; TCRdb's copy keeps in-frame clones and lacks some. There are roughly 20,000 clones in the sample; roughly two thirds occur only once, and over 9.5% lies in the top ten. Treatment indicated: randomized to nivolumab then ipilimumab (arm A) or the reverse (arm B). The specimen was CD8+ T cells sorted from blood (inferred from file names), collected from a patient given nivolumab and ipilimumab in sequence. The origin of the receptors is a human donor with melanoma.

The chain is built from TRBV5-4 and TRBJ2-1; no definite D call. Germline V gene data show CDR1 as SGHNT and CDR2 as YYREEE (reference sequence). Trimming pared 1 base from V and 0 bases from J, leaving 11 bases between. The CDR3 extends over 16 amino acids. CDR3 nucleotides: TGTGCCAGCAGCTTGAGCCCCTTGAGCTCCTACAATGAGCAGTTCTTC. The encoded protein is CASSLSPLSSYNEQFF.

The V call is TRBV2, the J call TRBJ2-6; TRBD1 matches at 8 bases. Looked up from germline, CDR1 is SNHLY and CDR2 is FYNNEI. Germline trimming cut 1 base from V and 0 bases from J; bases unmatched to any gene: 11. The CDR3 covers 20 residues. CDR3 region: CASSEVGTGKSNSGANVLTF. Written as DNA, the CDR3 is TGTGCCAGCAGTGAAGTGGGGACAGGAAAATCTAACTCTGGGGCCAACGTCCTGACTTTC.

The chain recombines TRBV28 with TRBJ2-7; 14 bases fit TRBD2. V dropped 6 bases and J dropped 4; count of bases not matched to a gene: 5. The CDR3 is 15 residues long. The V gene's germline CDR1 is MDHEN and CDR2 SYDVKM. CDR3 DNA sequence: TGTGCCAGCAGCTGGGGACTAGCGGGAGAATACGAGCAGTACTTC. It translates to CASSWGLAGEYEQYF.

The chain links TRBV6-4 to TRBJ1-5, with 9 nucleotides matching TRBD1. V shed 2 bases and J 1 base; nucleotides not matched to a gene: 0. This CDR3 region has 15 residues. Germline CDR1 is MRHNA and CDR2 is SNTAGT. The DNA of the CDR3 is TGTGCCAGCAGTGACGGGACAGGGAGCAATCAGCCCCAGCATTTT. It is translated as CASSDGTGSNQPQHF.

This sequence joins TRBV2 and TRBJ1-2; unclear D gene. The CDR3 spans 12 residues. Trimming removed 3 bases at V and 4 bases at J, with 6 bases between. Germline assignment: CDR1 SNHLY and CDR2 FYNNEI. CDR3 coding DNA: TGTGCCAGCAGTGACGAGGTCTATGGCTACACCTTC. Its protein product is CASSDEVYGYTF.

The chain employs TRBV6-5 and TRBJ2-7, with 7 nucleotides matching TRBD1. The CDR3 runs to 14 residues. CDR1 MNHEY and CDR2 SVGAGI come from the germline V gene. Germline trimming cut 4 bases from V and 3 bases from J; bases unmatched to any gene: 6. The DNA of the CDR3 is TGTGCCAGCAGTTCCGGGACAGACTACTACGAGCAGTACTTC. It specifies CASSSGTDYYEQYF.

The chain is built from TRBV4-1 and TRBJ2-5, with a weak D call TRBD2 (6 bases). The J call could be wrong; TRBJ2-7 is a better fit for the DNA end. Looked up from germline, CDR1 is MGHRA and CDR2 is YSYEKL. This CDR3 comprises 13 residues. As DNA, the CDR3 is TGCGCCAGCAGCCAAGTCGGGAGCAACGAGCAGTACTTC. Protein: CASSQVGSNEQYF.